This TCR beta chain appears in the sequencing data of a study of beta chain features in type 1 diabetes. The collection from each donor was one heparinised blood draw averaging around 0.11 L. A sort by CD45RO/CCR7/CD25/CD127/CD95/CD27 yielded CD4+ naive, central memory, regulatory and stem cell-like memory cells. Overall study findings and caveats: Across all four CD4+ subsets, people with type 1 diabetes showed modestly shorter TCRB CDR3s. Amplification by PCR could prefer shorter templates, with the same effect in patients and controls.

CDR1 is SEHNR, CDR2 FQNEAQ, per germline (reference sequence). This CDR3 has 15 residues. V lost 5 bases to trimming and J lost 4 bases; unmatched junction nucleotides: 10. What was sequenced were expressed TCRB transcripts, since all of the isolated RNA had been reverse transcribed. Sequenced by immunoSEQ multiplex PCR; TCRdb stores in-frame clones only, minus some. Among around 280,000 clones listed, 15% were seen once. Notes on this clone: No antigen is known for it.

The chain links TRBV7-9 to TRBJ2-5; 7 positions match TRBD2. This clonotype was obtained from a man in his late teens or twenties with type 1 diabetes. The source material was naive CD4+ T cells from blood. This chain's CDR3 is CASSQAGRTLETQYF. CDR3 DNA sequence: TGTGCCAGCAGCCAAGCGGGGAGAACACTAGAGACCCAGTACTTC. Full variable domain (missing parts from reference TRBV7-9 and TRBJ2-5): DTGVSQNPRHKITKRGQNVTFRCDPISEHNRLYWYRQTLGQGPEFLTYFQNEAQLEKSRLLSDRFSAERPKGSFSTLEIQRTEQGDSAMYLCASSQAGRTLETQYFGPGTRLLVL.